This entry describes one T cell receptor beta chain. Its antigen remains unknown. This sample is drawn from a study of T cell repertoires in cytomegalovirus infection. Study information: Recently identified HLA-C-restricted CMV epitopes and well-studied HLA-B-restricted CMV epitopes were used by the study. Public TCR beta signatures marked donors with CMV infection and the matching HLA. General study findings and limits: HLA-C-restricted, CMV-specific TCR beta clonotypes were dominant ex vivo.

TCRdb re-analysed the reads in MiXCR, keeping a single row per CDR3 protein. The sample includes roughly 730,000 distinct CDR3 sequences, around a third of them seen just once. The CDR3 is 14 residues long. V lost 5 bases to trimming and J lost 9 bases; unmatched junction nucleotides: 3. V gene TRBV12-3 or TRBV12-4 combines with J gene TRBJ1-6; 11 nucleotides match TRBD1. This TCR derives from a human donor in good health (CMV status not recorded). Some clones in this sample may be carry-over from other donors' samples. The material was cultured PBMCs, obtained from culture after CMV antigen stimulation. The chain's CDR3 is CASSPGQGGSPLHF. The CDR3 DNA reads as TGTGCCAGCAGTCCGGGACAGGGGGGTTCACCCCTCCACTTT.